Included here is one T cell receptor beta chain sequence, with context. This entry is derived from a study of blood T cell repertoires in COVID-19. Study in general: Sources were T cells, B-cell-depleted T cells, or PBMCs; the material itself was cDNA or gDNA.

Trimming shortened V by 1 base and J by 2 bases, and 10 bases separated the two germline ends. Per germline, CDR1 LGHDT and CDR2 YNNKEL (reference sequence). The CDR3 is made up of 15 amino acids. Produced via immunoSEQ multiplex PCR; TCRdb's table is partial and in-frame only. The sample consists of roughly 250,000 clones, around 90% of them appearing once. The V call is TRBV3-1 (or the pseudogene TRBV3-2), the J call TRBJ2-3; perhaps TRBD2 as D (6 bases). The receptor was isolated from a woman aged 40 to 49 with acute or convalescent COVID-19. Material: peripheral blood. DNA of the CDR3: TGTGCCAGCAGCCAAGGGACGGGGGTCACAGATACGCAGTATTTT. It yields the protein CASSQGTGVTDTQYF.